These 14 T cell receptor beta chains came from one sample sequenced in a study of blood T cell repertoires in COVID-19. Libraries were prepared by immunoSEQ multiplex PCR; TCRdb keeps only in-frame clonotypes and omits some of them. Among just over 80,000 clones listed, around 89% were seen once. Sequenced material: PBMCs or T cells enriched from blood (not recorded which). These receptors were collected from a woman between 45 and 60 years old with acute COVID-19.

This rearrangement joins TRBV5-1 to TRBJ2-7, with 10 nucleotides matching TRBD2. Trimming cost V 0 bases and J 1 base; bases outside gene matches: 7. The CDR3 covers 17 residues. Germline CDR1 is SGHRS and CDR2 is YFSETQ. The CDR3 DNA is TGCGCCAGCAGCTTGGGTTTAGCGGGAGGAGGGTCCTACGAGCAGTACTTC. Translated: CASSLGLAGGGSYEQYF.

This clone was picked up one time. The CDR3: CASSWTAYEQYF. CDR3 in DNA: TGTGCCAGCAGCTGGACAGCCTACGAGCAGTACTTC. The V call is TRBV14, the J call TRBJ2-7, with a tentative D call TRBD1 (6 bases). The V end lost 5 bases, the J end lost 2 bases, and 7 bases lay between the germline ends. The germline V gene has CDR1 SGHDN and CDR2 FVKESK. This CDR3 contains 12 residues.

J is TRBJ2-7 and V is TRBV7-9; 10 bases are a match to TRBD2. Germline V lookup: CDR1 SEHNR, CDR2 FQNEAQ (reference sequence). The CDR3 length is 16 residues. V lost 5 bases to trimming and J lost 2 bases; unmatched junction nucleotides: 9. Written as DNA, the CDR3 is TGTGCCAGCAGCGCTTGGACTAGCGGTCCCGCCTACGAGCAGTACTTC. The encoded protein is CASSAWTSGPAYEQYF.

The rearrangement links TRBV2 to TRBJ1-6, with TRBD1 matching 9 bases. With 3 bases clipped from V and 9 bases from J, the junction kept 3 bases outside the gene matches. The CDR3 totals 14 residues. Germline loops: CDR1 SNHLY, CDR2 FYNNEI. CDR3 nucleotide sequence: TGTGCCAGCAGTGAGGGACAGGGCATTTCACCCCTCCACTTT. As protein: CASSEGQGISPLHF.

In this sample, this clone turned up a few times. The rearrangement uses TRBV5-5 and TRBJ1-1, with 12 bases that match TRBD1. Trimming took 4 bases from V and 1 from J; bases not matched to a gene: 11. This CDR3 region has 18 residues. Germline V gives CDR1 SGHKS, CDR2 YYEKEE (reference sequence). The CDR3: CASSTTVGQGARNTEAFF. CDR3 DNA: TGTGCCAGCAGCACTACGGTGGGACAGGGGGCGCGGAACACTGAAGCTTTCTTT.

The chain couples TRBV19 to TRBJ1-1; the match to TRBD1 covers 9 bases. This CDR3 is built from 14 residues. Germline V gene lookup returns CDR1 LNHDA and CDR2 SQIVND (reference sequence). With 7 bases clipped from V and 2 bases from J, the junction kept 5 bases outside the gene matches. CDR3 protein: CASTLGQGNTEAFF. In nucleotides, the CDR3 is TGTGCCAGTACCCTGGGACAGGGCAACACTGAAGCTTTCTTT.

The rearrangement links TRBV3-1 (or the pseudogene TRBV3-2) to TRBJ2-5; TRBD2 is a possible D gene (6 bases). This CDR3 has 13 residues. V was trimmed by 1 base and J by 4 bases, leaving 7 bases between them. Germline CDR1 LGHDT, CDR2 YNNKEL (reference sequence). The CDR3 region has the DNA TGTGCCAGCAGCCAAGGGAGGGCAGAGACCCAGTACTTC. Translated, it gives CASSQGRAETQYF.

This chain links TRBV6-2 or TRBV6-3 with TRBJ2-3, with 8 bases matching TRBD2. Trimming removed 5 bases from V and 5 bases from J; junction bases left unmatched: 3. The CDR3 is 13 residues long. Germline V gene lookup returns CDR1 MNHEY and CDR2 SVGEGT. DNA of the CDR3: TGTGCCAGCAGTCAAAGCGGGAGAGATACGCAGTATTTT. Amino acid sequence: CASSQSGRDTQYF.

In this sample, this clone turned up a few times. In DNA form, the CDR3 reads TGTGCCAGTAGTATAAGGCGGGACAGGGAAGGCTACACCTTC. Amino acid sequence: CASSIRRDREGYTF. The chain employs TRBV19 and TRBJ1-2; 9 nucleotides match TRBD1. Germline V gene lookup returns CDR1 LNHDA and CDR2 SQIVND (reference sequence). CDR3 length equals 14 residues. V trimming: 2 bases; J trimming: 8 bases; junction bases outside the gene matches: 6.

The J gene is TRBJ2-2, the V gene TRBV11-2, with 9 positions matching TRBD1. The germline CDR1 and CDR2 sequences are SGHAT and FQNNGV. V was pared by 1 base and J by 5 bases, with 5 bases of the junction left unmatched. CDR3 length: 16 residues. The CDR3 DNA sequence: TGTGCCAGCAGCTTAGGACAGGGGGTGTGGACCGGGGAGCTGTTTTTT. It is translated as CASSLGQGVWTGELFF.

This clone occurred a few times. V gene TRBV6-4 combines with J gene TRBJ2-3; 9 bases are shared with TRBD2. The trim removed 4 bases at V and 0 bases at J, leaving 2 bases unmatched. Germline CDR1 is MRHNA and CDR2 is SNTAGT. The CDR3 covers 15 residues. This CDR3 is CASSVTSGSTDTQYF. DNA for the CDR3: TGTGCCAGCAGTGTTACTAGCGGGAGCACAGATACGCAGTATTTT.

The chain employs TRBV4-2 and TRBJ1-5, with a weak D call TRBD1 (6 bases). Germline assignment: CDR1 LGHNA and CDR2 YNFKEQ. V was clipped by 3 bases and J by 6 bases, with 18 bases between them. The CDR3 loop spans 16 amino acids. The chain's CDR3 is CASSQEGGGGGQPQHF. Here the CDR3 DNA reads TGTGCCAGCAGCCAGGAAGGGGGGGGCGGCGGTCAGCCCCAGCATTTT.

The rearrangement links TRBV7-2 to TRBJ2-3, with D possibly TRBD2 on 7 matching bases. V lost 1 base to trimming and J lost 2 bases, with 13 bases between them. Germline CDR1 SGHTA, CDR2 FQGNSA. The CDR3 covers 16 residues. CDR3 nucleotides: TGTGCCAGCAGCTTAGGGGGGCGGGGGTTCACAGATACGCAGTATTTT. Its translation: CASSLGGRGFTDTQYF.

The rearrangement joins TRBV5-4 to TRBJ1-1; D uncertain. With 4 bases removed from V and 6 bases from J, the gap between germline ends came to 10 bases. Looked up from germline, CDR1 is SGHNT and CDR2 is YYREEE (reference sequence). The length of the CDR3 is 12 residues. The CDR3 protein is CASSGGGSEAFF. For the CDR3, the DNA is TGTGCCAGCAGCGGAGGAGGCTCTGAAGCTTTCTTT.